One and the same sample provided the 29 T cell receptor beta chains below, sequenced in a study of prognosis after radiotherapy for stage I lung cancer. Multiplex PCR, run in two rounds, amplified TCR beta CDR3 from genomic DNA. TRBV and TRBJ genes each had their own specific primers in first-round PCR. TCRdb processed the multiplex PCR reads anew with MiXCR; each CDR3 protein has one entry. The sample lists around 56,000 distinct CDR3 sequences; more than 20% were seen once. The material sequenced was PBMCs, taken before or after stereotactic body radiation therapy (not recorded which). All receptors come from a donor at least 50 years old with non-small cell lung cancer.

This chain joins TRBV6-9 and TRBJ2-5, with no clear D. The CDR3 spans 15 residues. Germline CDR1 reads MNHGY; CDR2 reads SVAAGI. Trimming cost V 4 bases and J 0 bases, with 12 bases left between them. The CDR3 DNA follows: TGTGCCAGCAGTTTTCAGTGGGTCTACCAAGAGACCCAGTACTTC. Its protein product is CASSFQWVYQETQYF.

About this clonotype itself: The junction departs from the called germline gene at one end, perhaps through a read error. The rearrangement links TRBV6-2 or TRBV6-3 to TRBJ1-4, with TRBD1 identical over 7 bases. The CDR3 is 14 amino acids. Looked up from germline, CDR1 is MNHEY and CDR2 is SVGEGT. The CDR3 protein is CASSDGGGGEILFF. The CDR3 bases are TGTGCCAGCAGTGATGGAGGGGGCGGTGAAATACTGTTTTTT.

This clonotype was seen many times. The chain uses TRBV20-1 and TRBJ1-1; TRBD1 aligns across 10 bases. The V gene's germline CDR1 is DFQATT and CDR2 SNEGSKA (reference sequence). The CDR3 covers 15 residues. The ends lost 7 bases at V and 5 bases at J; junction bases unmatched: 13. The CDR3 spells CSVAGTGEKGTEAFF. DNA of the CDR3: TGCAGTGTCGCCGGGACAGGGGAGAAAGGTACTGAAGCTTTCTTT.

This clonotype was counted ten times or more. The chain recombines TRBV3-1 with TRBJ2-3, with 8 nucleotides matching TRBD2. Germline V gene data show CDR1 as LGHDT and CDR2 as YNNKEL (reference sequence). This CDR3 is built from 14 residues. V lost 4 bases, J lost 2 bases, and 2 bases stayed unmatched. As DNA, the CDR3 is TGTGCCAGCAGCCGGCGGGGGGCCACAGATACGCAGTATTTT. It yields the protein CASSRRGATDTQYF.

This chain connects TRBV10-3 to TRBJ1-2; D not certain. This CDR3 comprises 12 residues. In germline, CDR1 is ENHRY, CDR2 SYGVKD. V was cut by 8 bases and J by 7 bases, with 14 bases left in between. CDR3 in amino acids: CAIDCGVSGYTF. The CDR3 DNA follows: TGTGCCATCGATTGTGGGGTATCTGGCTACACCTTC.

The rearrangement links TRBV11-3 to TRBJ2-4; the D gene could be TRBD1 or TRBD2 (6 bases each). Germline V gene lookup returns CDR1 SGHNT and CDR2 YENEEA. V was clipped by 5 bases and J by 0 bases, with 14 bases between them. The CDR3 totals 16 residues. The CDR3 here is CASSLGRGPAKNIQYF. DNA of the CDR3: TGTGCCAGCAGCCTCGGTCGGGGGCCAGCCAAAAACATTCAGTACTTC.

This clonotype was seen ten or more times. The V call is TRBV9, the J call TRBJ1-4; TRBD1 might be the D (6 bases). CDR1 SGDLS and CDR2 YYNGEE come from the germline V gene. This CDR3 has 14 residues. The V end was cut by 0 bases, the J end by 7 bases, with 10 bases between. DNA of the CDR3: TGTGCCAGCAGCGTAGAACAGGGAGGTGAAAAACTGTTTTTT. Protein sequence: CASSVEQGGEKLFF. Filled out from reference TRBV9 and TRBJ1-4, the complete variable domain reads DSGVTQTPKHLITATGQRVTLRCSPRSGDLSVYWYQQSLDQGLQFLIQYYNGEERAKGNILERFSAQQFPDLHSELNLSSLELGDSALYFCASSVEQGGEKLFFGSGTQLSVL.

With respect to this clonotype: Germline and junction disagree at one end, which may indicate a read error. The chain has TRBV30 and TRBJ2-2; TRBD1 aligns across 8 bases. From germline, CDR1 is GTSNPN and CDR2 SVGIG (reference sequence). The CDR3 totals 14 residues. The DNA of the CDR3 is TGTGCCTGGCGGACAGGGACGAGCACCGGGGGGCTGTTTTTT. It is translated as CAWRTGTSTGGLFF.

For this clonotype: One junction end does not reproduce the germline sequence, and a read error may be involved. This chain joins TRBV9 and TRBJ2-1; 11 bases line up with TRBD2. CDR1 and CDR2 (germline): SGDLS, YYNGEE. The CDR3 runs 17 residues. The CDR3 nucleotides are TGTGCCAGCAGCGTAGAGCTCTTAGCGGGGGGGGACAAGGAGCAGTTCTTC. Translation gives CASSVELLAGGDKEQFF.

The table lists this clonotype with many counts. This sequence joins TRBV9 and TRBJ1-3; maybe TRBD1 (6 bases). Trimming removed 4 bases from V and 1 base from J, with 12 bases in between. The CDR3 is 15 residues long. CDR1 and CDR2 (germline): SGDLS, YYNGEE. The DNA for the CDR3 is TGTGCCAGCAGCATGAAAGGGACATCTGGAAACACCATATATTTT. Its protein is CASSMKGTSGNTIYF.

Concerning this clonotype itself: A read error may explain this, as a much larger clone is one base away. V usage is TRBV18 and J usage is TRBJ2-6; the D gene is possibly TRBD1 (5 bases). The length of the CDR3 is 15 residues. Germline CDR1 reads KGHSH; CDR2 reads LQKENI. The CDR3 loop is CASSPSTIGANVPTF. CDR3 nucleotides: TGTGCCAGCTCACCGAGCACGATAGGGGCCAACGTCCCGACTTTC.

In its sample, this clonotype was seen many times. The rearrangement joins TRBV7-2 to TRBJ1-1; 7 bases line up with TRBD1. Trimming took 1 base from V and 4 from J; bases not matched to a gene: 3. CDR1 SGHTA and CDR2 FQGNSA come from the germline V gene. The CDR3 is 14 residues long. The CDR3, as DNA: TGTGCCAGCAGCTTAGGGGGACAGCGCACTGAAGCTTTCTTT. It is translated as CASSLGGQRTEAFF.

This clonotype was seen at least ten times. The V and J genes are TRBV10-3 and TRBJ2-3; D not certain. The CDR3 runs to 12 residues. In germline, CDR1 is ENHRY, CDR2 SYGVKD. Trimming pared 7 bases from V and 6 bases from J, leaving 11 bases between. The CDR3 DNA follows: TGTGCCATCAAGGAAGAATCCGATACGCAGTATTTT. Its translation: CAIKEESDTQYF.

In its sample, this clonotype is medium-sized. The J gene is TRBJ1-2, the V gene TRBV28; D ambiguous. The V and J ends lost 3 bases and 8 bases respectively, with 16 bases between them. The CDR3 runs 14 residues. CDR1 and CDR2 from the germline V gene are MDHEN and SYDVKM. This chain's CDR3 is CASSLTAVQSGYTF. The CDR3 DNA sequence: TGTGCCAGCAGTTTGACGGCAGTTCAGAGCGGCTACACCTTC.

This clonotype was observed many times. This CDR3 is CSAPDRGLGTDTQYF. CDR3 DNA: TGCAGTGCTCCGGACAGGGGGCTGGGCACAGATACGCAGTATTTT. This chain joins TRBV20-1 and TRBJ2-3; 11 bases fit TRBD1. The germline CDR1 and CDR2 sequences are DFQATT and SNEGSKA (reference sequence). V was pared by 5 bases and J by 1 base, with 5 bases of the junction left unmatched. The CDR3 contains 15 residues.

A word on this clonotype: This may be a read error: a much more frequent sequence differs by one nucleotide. The CDR3, as DNA: TGCAGTGCTAGAGTCATGGGGGAGGGGAACACCGGGGAGCTGTTTTTT. Its translation is CSARVMGEGNTGELFF. The chain employs TRBV20-1 and TRBJ2-2; 7 nucleotides line up with TRBD2. The length of the CDR3 is 16 residues. From germline, CDR1 is DFQATT and CDR2 SNEGSKA (reference sequence). V gave up 1 base and J gave up 1 base; unmatched junction bases: 6.

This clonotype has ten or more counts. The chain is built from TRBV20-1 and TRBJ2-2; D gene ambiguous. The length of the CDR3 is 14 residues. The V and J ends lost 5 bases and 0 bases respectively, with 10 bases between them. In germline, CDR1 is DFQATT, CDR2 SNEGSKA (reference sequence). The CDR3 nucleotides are TGCAGTGCTTACCTGGCAGCGAACACCGGGGAGCTGTTTTTT. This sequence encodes CSAYLAANTGELFF.

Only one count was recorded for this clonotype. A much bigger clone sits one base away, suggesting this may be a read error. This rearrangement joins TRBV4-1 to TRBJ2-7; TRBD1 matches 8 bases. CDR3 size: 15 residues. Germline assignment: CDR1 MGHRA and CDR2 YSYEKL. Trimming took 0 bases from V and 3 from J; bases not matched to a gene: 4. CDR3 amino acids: CASSQDDRGGYEQYF. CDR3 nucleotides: TGCGCCAGCAGCCAAGATGACAGGGGAGGCTACGAGCAGTACTTC.

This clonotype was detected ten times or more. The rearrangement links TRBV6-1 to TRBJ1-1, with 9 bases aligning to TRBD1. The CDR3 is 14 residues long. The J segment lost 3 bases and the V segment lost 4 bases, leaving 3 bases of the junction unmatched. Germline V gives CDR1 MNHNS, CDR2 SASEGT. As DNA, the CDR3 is TGTGCCAGCAGTGTATGGGACAGGGACACTGAAGCTTTCTTT. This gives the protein CASSVWDRDTEAFF.

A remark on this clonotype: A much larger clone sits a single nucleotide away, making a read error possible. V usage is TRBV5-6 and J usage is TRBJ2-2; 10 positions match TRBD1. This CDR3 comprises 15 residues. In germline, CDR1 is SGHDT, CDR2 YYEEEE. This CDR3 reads CASSPGTGVNGELYF. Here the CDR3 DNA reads TGTGCCAGCAGCCCCGGGACAGGGGTTAACGGGGAGCTGTATTTT.

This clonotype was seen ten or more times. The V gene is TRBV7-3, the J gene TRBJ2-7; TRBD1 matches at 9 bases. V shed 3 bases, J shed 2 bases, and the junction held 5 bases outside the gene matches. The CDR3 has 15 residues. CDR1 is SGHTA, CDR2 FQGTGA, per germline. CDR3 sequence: CASSFTGQGPYEQYF. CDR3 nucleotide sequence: TGTGCCAGCAGCTTTACGGGACAGGGTCCCTACGAGCAGTACTTC. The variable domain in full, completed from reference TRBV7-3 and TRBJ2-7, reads GAGVSQTPSNKVTEKGKYVELRCDPISGHTALYWYRQSLGQGPEFLIYFQGTGAADDSGLPNDRFFAVRPEGSVSTLKIQRTERGDSAVYLCASSFTGQGPYEQYFGPGTRLTVT.

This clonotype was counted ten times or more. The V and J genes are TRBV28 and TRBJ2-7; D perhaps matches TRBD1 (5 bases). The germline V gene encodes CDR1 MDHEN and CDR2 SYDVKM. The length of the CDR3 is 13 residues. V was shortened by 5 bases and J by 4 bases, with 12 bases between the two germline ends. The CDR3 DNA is TGTGCCAGCAGTACCGCGCAGGGTTACGAGCAGTACTTC. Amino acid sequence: CASSTAQGYEQYF.

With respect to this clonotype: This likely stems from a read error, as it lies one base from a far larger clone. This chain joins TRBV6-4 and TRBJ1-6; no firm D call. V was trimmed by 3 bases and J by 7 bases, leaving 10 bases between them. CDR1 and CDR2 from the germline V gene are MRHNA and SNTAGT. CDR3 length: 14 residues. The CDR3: CASSEGHCNSPLHF. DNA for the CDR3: TGTGCCAGCAGTGAAGGCCACTGCAATTCACCCCTCCACTTT.

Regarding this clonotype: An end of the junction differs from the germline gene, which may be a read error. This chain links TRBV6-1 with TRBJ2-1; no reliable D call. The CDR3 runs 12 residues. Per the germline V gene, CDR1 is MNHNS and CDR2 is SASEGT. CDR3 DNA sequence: TGCGCCAGCTCCCGGCAGTCGGATGAGCAGTTGTTC. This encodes CASSRQSDEQLF.

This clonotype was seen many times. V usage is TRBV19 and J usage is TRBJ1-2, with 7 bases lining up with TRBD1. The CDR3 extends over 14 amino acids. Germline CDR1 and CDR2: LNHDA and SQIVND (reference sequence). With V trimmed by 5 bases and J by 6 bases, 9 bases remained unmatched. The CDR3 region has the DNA TGTGCCAGTAGTCCACGGACAGGACGGGATGGCTACACCTTC. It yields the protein CASSPRTGRDGYTF.

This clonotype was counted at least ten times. The CDR3 DNA follows: TGCGCCAGCAGCTTGGCCGAGGGAGCGAACACTGAAGCTTTCTTT. It is translated as CASSLAEGANTEAFF. The chain carries TRBV5-1 and TRBJ1-1; D unclear. CDR1 and CDR2 (germline): SGHRS, YFSETQ. Trimming took 0 bases from V and 1 from J, leaving 10 bases between them. The CDR3 consists of 15 residues.

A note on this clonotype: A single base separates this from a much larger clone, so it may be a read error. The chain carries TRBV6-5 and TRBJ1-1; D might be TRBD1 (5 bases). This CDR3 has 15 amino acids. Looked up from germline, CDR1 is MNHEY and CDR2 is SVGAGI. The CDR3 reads CASSSRGVRNIEAFF. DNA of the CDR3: TGTGCCAGCAGTTCCCGAGGGGTCCGGAACATTGAAGCTTTCTTT.

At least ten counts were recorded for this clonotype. The CDR3 is CASSPGTGVNGELFF. In DNA, the CDR3 is TGTGCCAGCAGCCCCGGGACAGGGGTTAACGGGGAGCTGTTTTTT. The V gene is TRBV5-6, the J gene TRBJ2-2; 10 bases are shared with TRBD1. Germline V CDR1 and CDR2: SGHDT, YYEEEE. V dropped 4 bases and J dropped 7; count of bases not matched to a gene: 7. This CDR3 region has 15 residues.

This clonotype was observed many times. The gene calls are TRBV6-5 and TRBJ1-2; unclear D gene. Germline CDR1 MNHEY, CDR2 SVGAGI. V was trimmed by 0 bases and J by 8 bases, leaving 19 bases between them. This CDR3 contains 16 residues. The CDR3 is CASSYSPPSPATGYTF. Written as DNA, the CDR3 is TGTGCCAGCAGTTACTCCCCCCCTTCTCCAGCTACGGGCTACACCTTC.